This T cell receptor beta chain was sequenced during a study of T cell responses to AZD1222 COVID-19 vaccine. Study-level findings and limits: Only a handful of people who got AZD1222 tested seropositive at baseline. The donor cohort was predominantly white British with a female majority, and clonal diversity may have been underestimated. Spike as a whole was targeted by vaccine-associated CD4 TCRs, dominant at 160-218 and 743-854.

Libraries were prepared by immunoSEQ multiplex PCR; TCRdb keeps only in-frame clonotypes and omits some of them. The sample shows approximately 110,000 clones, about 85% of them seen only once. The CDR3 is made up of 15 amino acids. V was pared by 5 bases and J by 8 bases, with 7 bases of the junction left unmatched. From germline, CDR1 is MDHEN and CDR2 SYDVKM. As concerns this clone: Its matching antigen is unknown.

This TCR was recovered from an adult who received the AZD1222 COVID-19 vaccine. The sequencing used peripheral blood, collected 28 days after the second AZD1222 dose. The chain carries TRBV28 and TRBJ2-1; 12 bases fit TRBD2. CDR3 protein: CASSITSGRTDEQFF. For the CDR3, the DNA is TGTGCCAGCAGTATAACTAGCGGGAGGACAGATGAGCAGTTCTTC.